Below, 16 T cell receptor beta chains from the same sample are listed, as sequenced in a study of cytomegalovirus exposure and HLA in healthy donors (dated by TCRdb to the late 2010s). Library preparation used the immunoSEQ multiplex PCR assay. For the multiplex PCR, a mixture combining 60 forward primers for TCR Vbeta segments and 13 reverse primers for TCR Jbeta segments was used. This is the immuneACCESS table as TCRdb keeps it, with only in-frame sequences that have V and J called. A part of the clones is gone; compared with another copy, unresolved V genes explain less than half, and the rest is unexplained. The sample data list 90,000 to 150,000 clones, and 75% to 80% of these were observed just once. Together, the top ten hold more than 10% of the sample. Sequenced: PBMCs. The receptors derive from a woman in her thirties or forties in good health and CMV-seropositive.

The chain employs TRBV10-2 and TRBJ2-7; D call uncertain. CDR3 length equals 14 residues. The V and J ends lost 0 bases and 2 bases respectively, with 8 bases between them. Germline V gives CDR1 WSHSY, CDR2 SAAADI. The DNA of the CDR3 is TGCGCCAGCAGTGAGTCCCAAGAGACCTACGAGCAGTACTTC. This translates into CASSESQETYEQYF.

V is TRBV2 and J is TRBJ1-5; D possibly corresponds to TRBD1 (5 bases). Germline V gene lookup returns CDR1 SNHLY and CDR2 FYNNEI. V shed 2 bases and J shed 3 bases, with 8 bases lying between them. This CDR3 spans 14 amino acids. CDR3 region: CASSEQGNNQPQHF. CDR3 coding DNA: TGTGCCAGCAGTGAACAGGGAAACAATCAGCCCCAGCATTTT.

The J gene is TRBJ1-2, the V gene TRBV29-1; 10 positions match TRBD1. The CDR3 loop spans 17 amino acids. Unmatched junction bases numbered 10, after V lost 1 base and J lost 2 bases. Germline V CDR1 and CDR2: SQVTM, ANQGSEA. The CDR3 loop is CSVEGWTGGFINYGYTF. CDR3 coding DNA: TGCAGCGTTGAAGGTTGGACAGGGGGATTCATCAACTATGGCTACACCTTC.

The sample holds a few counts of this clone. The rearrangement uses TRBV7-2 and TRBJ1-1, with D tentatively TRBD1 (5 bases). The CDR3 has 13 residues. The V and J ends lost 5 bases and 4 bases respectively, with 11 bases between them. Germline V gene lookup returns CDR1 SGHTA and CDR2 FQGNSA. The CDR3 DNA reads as TGTGCCAGCAGCCGGGGGACGACCACTGAAGCTTTCTTT. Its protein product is CASSRGTTTEAFF.

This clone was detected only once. This CDR3 is CAWGESYEQYF. In nucleotides, the CDR3 is TGTGCCTGGGGGGAGTCGTACGAGCAGTACTTC. This chain links TRBV30 with TRBJ2-7, with D possibly matching TRBD2 (5 bases). V gave up 5 bases and J gave up 4 bases, with 9 bases separating them. The CDR3 is made up of 11 amino acids. Germline V CDR1 and CDR2: GTSNPN, SVGIG (reference sequence).

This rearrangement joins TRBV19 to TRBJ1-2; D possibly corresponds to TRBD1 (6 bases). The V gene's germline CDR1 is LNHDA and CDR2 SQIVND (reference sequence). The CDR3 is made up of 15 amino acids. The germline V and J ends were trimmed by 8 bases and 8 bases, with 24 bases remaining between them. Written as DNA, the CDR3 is TGTGCCAGTGCCGACAACAGGGTCATTGTCGCGGGCTACACCTTC. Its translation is CASADNRVIVAGYTF.

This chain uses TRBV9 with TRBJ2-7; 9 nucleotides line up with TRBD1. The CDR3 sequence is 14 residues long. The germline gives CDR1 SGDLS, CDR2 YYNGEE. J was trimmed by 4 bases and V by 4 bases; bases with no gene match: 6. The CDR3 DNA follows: TGTGCCAGCAGCCCCGGGACAGGGCTGTACGAGCAGTACTTC. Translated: CASSPGTGLYEQYF.

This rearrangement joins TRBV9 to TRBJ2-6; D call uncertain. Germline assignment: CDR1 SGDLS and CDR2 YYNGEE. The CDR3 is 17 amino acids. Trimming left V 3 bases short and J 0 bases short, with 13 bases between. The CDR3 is CASSGSRYYSGANVLTF. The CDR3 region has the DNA TGTGCCAGCAGCGGGTCTAGGTATTACTCTGGGGCCAACGTCCTGACTTTC.

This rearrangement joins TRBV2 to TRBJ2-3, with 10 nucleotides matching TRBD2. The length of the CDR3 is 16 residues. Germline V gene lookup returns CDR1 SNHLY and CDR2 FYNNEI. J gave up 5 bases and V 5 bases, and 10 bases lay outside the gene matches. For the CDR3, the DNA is TGTGCCAGCAGTCCACTAGCGGGGAGCCGGGGAGATACGCAGTATTTT. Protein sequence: CASSPLAGSRGDTQYF. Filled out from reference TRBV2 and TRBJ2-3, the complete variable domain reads EPEVTQTPSHQVTQMGQEVILRCVPISNHLYFYWYRQILGQKVEFLVSFYNNEISEKSEIFDDQFSVERPDGSNFTLKIRSTKLEDSAMYFCASSPLAGSRGDTQYFGPGTRLTVL.

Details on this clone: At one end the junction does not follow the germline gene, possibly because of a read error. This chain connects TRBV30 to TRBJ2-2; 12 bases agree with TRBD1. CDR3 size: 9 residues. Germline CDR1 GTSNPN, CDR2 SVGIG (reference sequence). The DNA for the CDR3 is TGTGCCGGGGACAGGGGGCGAGTTTTT. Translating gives CAGDRGRVF.

CDR3 DNA: TGTGCCAGCAGCATGAGCAGACAGGTAGATACGCAGTATTTT. Translating it yields CASSMSRQVDTQYF. The rearrangement uses TRBV9 and TRBJ2-3; a weak D match, TRBD1 (6 bases). V shed 4 bases and J shed 5 bases, with 14 bases lying between them. The CDR3 sequence is 14 residues long. The germline gives CDR1 SGDLS, CDR2 YYNGEE.

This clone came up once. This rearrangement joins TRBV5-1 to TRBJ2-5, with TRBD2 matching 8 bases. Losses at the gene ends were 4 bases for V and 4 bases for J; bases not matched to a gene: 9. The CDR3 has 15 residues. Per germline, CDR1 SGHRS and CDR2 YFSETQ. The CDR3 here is CASSPRGGSRETQYF. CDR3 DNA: TGCGCCAGCAGCCCACGGGGGGGGTCCAGAGAGACCCAGTACTTC.

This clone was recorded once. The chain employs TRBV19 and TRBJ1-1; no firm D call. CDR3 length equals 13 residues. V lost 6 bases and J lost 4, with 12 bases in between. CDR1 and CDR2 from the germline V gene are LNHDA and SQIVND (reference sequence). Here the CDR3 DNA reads TGTGCCAGTAGCTCCAGACGGGGCACTGAAGCTTTCTTT. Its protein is CASSSRRGTEAFF.

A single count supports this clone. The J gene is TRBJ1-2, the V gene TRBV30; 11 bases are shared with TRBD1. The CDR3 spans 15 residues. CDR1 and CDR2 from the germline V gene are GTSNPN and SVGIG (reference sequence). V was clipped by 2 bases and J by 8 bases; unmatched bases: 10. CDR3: CAWSSTGTGGKGYTF. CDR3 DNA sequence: TGTGCCTGGAGTTCGACCGGGACAGGGGGTAAAGGCTACACCTTC. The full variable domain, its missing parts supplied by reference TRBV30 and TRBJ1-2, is SQTIHQWPATLVQPVGSPLSLECTVEGTSNPNLYWYRQAAGRGLQLLFYSVGIGQISSEVPQNLSASRPQDRQFILSSKKLLLSDSGFYLCAWSSTGTGGKGYTFGSGTRLTVV.

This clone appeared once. As DNA, the CDR3 is TGTGCCAGCAGTAGAAGACAGGGAATGAACACTGAAGCTTTCTTT. It translates to CASSRRQGMNTEAFF. This sequence joins TRBV27 and TRBJ1-1, with 7 bases that match TRBD1. V shed 5 bases, J shed 0 bases, and the junction held 6 bases outside the gene matches. The CDR3 sequence is 15 residues long. Germline V gene lookup returns CDR1 MNHEY and CDR2 SMNVEV (reference sequence).

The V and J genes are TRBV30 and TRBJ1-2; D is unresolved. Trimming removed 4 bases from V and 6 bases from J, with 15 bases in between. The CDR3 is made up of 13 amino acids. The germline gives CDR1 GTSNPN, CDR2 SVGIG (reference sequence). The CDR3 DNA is TGTGCCTGGACGAAGCTCGGGAAGCATGGCTACACCTTC. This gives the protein CAWTKLGKHGYTF.